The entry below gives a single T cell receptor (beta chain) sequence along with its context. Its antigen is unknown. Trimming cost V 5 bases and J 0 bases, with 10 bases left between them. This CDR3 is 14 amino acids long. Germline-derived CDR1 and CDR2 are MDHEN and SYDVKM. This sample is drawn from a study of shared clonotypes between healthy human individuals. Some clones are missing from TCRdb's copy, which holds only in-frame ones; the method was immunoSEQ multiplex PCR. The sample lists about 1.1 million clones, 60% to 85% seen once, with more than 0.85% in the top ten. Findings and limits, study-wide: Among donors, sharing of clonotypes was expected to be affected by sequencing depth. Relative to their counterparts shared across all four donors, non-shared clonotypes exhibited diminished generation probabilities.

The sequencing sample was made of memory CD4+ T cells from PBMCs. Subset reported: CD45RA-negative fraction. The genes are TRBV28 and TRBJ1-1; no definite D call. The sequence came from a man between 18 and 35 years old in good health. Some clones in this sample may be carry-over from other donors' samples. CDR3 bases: TGTGCCAGCAGTGCGCCGGGTCTGAACACTGAAGCTTTCTTT. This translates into CASSAPGLNTEAFF.